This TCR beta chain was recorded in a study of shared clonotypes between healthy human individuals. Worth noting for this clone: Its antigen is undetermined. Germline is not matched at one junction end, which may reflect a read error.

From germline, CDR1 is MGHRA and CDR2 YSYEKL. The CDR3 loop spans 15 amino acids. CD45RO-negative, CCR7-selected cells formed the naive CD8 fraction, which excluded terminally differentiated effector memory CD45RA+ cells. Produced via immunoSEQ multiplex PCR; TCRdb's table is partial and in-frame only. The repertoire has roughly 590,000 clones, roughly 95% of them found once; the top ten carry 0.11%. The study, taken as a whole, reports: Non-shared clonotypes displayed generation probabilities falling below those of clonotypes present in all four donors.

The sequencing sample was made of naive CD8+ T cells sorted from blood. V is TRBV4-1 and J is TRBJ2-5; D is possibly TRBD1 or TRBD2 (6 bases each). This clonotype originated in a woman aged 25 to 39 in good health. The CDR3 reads CASSEERWGAETQYF. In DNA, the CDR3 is TGCGCCAGCAGCGAAGAACGATGGGGGGCAGAGACCCAGTACTTC.